This T cell receptor beta chain was sequenced for a study of a mutant IDH1 vaccine in newly diagnosed glioma. Background on the study: Treated patients comprised around 60% males and roughly 40% females, mean age about 38 years. Beforehand, treatment had been radiotherapy, temozolomide, or both; the majority received both.

Assay used: immunoSEQ multiplex PCR; TCRdb lists only in-frame clones, some missing. This sample has tens of thousands of clones, with roughly four fifths found just once. This sample's time point: baseline, week 1 (first vaccination visit). Sample treatment: pre-vaccination baseline after standard-of-care therapy. Tumors from donors were new WHO grade 3 or 4 IDH1-mutant astrocytomas with ATRX loss. The TCR originated in a woman between 45 and 60 years old with glioma. The sample consisted of PBMCs, taken from a glioma patient treated with radiotherapy, temozolomide or both.

CDR3 residues: CASSLALGIDGYTF. CDR3 sequence (DNA): TGCGCCAGCAGCTTGGCCCTAGGGATTGATGGCTACACCTTC. The chain links TRBV5-1 to TRBJ1-2; no clear D. The CDR3 sequence is 14 residues long. V shed 0 bases and J shed 6 bases, with 12 bases lying between them. Per the germline V gene, CDR1 is SGHRS and CDR2 is YFSETQ.